This section outlines one T cell receptor (beta chain) sequence together with its context. The target antigen is unknown. This sample was included in a study of Ad26.COV2.S vaccination and SARS-CoV-2 variants. Method: immunoSEQ multiplex PCR; TCRdb's copy keeps in-frame clones and lacks some. The sample consists of 300,000 to 500,000 clones, more than 85% of them appearing once. Described treatment: about 20 received Ad26.COV2.S at low or high dose, single or two shots; about 5 received placebo; per-sample allocation not given. Collection of the samples took place on day 63 after the first injection of vaccine or placebo. Spike of the Wuhan-strain SARS-CoV-2 was expressed by an Ad26 vector, which formed the vaccine. Whole-study results and caveats: The TCR breadth and depth analyses may have understated or missed part of the total T cell responses. The breadth of spike-specific CD8+ and CD4+ T cell responses after vaccination was reportedly substantial.

The sequences come from peripheral blood, collected in a trial of Ad26.COV2.S vaccine versus placebo. This TCR came from a person between 18 and 59 years old who received the Ad26.COV2.S COVID-19 vaccine or a placebo.

CDR3 nucleotides: TGTGCCAGCAGTCCGGGGAGCTCCTACAATGAGCAGTTCTTC. It translates to CASSPGSSYNEQFF. The V gene is TRBV27, the J gene TRBJ2-1; D is possibly TRBD2 (5 bases). V was trimmed by 5 bases and J by 0 bases, leaving 8 bases between them. Germline values: CDR1 MNHEY, CDR2 SMNVEV (reference sequence). The length of the CDR3 is 14 residues.